This T cell receptor beta chain appears in the sequencing data of a study of blood T cells in healthy people across ages. The study's findings and limits: PBMCs were not sorted, which prevented a conclusive comparison of naive versus antigen-experienced cells. Strong correlation existed between TCR beta diversity and naive T cell percentage. Aged donors had fewer naive CD4+ cells and lower diversity than long-lived donors.

Extraction yielded at least 5 micrograms of total RNA per sample. This clonotype was observed a few times. Its antigen remains unidentified. At one boundary the junction diverges from the germline segment, which might be a read error. Primed by a sample-barcoded 5' primer and a J-beta primer mix, a second PCR proceeded for 7 to 11 cycles. TCRdb itself ran the 5' RACE reads through MiXCR, one entry per CDR3 protein. The top ten clones hold roughly 7% of a sample with about 1,400,000 distinct CDR3 sequences, approximately 59% of them seen once. Specimen: blood. The clonotype was recovered from a man between 18 and 35 years old in good health.

The CDR3, as DNA: TGCGCCAGCAACCAAAGGCCCCCAGCGGGACCCTACAATGAGCAGTTCTTC. Translated: CASNQRPPAGPYNEQFF. This chain links TRBV4-1 with TRBJ2-1, with 7 bases lining up with TRBD2. The germline gives CDR1 MGHRA, CDR2 YSYEKL. The CDR3 totals 17 residues.